Shown below are 25 T cell receptor beta chains from a single sample sequenced in a study of cytomegalovirus exposure and HLA in healthy donors. This PCR relied on a set of 60 Vbeta primers and 13 Jbeta primers. Sequencing was performed with immunoSEQ multiplex PCR; in TCRdb, only in-frame clones are kept and a portion is missing. The sample includes about 59,000 clones, 80% of them seen just once. The sequencing input was PBMCs. The receptors come from a woman in her 40s in good health and CMV-seronegative.

The chain carries TRBV7-9 and TRBJ2-5; possible D gene TRBD1, 8 bases. Trimming removed 5 bases at V and 5 bases at J, with 15 bases between. Germline loops: CDR1 SEHNR, CDR2 FQNEAQ (reference sequence). The CDR3 has 14 residues. The CDR3 loop reads CASSTGGVWETQYF. CDR3 sequence (DNA): TGTGCCAGCAGCACAGGGGGGGTGTGGGAGACCCAGTACTTC.

The gene calls are TRBV27 and TRBJ2-1, with 8 bases fitting TRBD2. The CDR3 is made up of 17 amino acids. Per germline, CDR1 MNHEY and CDR2 SMNVEV (reference sequence). J gave up 0 bases and V 4 bases, and 8 bases lay outside the gene matches. CDR3 DNA sequence: TGTGCCAGCAGTTCACCGACTAGCGCGAGCTCCTACAATGAGCAGTTCTTC. This codes for CASSSPTSASSYNEQFF.

The CDR3 region is CASSVGGQGNTGELFF. CDR3 in DNA: TGTGCCAGCAGCGTAGGGGGACAGGGGAACACCGGGGAGCTGTTTTTT. The V and J genes are TRBV9 and TRBJ2-2; 9 bases fit TRBD1. Germline V gene lookup returns CDR1 SGDLS and CDR2 YYNGEE. Unmatched junction bases numbered 1, after V lost 0 bases and J lost 1 base. This CDR3 is 16 amino acids long.

The chain is built from TRBV4-1 and TRBJ2-7, with a possible D match to TRBD1 (6 bases). The CDR3 has 16 residues. Trimming removed 2 bases from V and 0 bases from J, with 14 bases in between. Germline V CDR1 and CDR2: MGHRA, YSYEKL. CDR3 in amino acids: CASSQFSTGSSYEQYF. The CDR3 DNA is TGCGCCAGCAGCCAATTTTCGACAGGTAGCTCCTACGAGCAGTACTTC.

This clone was detected once. This chain uses TRBV7-9 with TRBJ1-5; maybe TRBD1 (5 bases). This CDR3 region has 18 residues. Looked up from germline, CDR1 is SEHNR and CDR2 is FQNEAQ (reference sequence). Trimming left V 1 base short and J 0 bases short, with 16 bases between. The CDR3 is CASSLGGTAFDSNQPQHF. In nucleotides, the CDR3 is TGTGCCAGCAGCTTAGGGGGCACAGCCTTCGATAGCAATCAGCCCCAGCATTTT.

This chain uses TRBV28 with TRBJ1-2; D ambiguous. The CDR3 consists of 12 residues. The germline CDR1 and CDR2 sequences are MDHEN and SYDVKM. The V and J ends lost 4 bases and 4 bases respectively, with 7 bases between them. Here the CDR3 reads CASSSHGYGYTF. CDR3 coding DNA: TGTGCCAGCAGTTCCCACGGCTATGGCTACACCTTC.

In this sample, this clone turned up once. The gene calls are TRBV6-1 and TRBJ1-1; D unresolved. The V gene's germline CDR1 is MNHNS and CDR2 SASEGT. Trimming left V 5 bases short and J 7 bases short, with 11 bases between. CDR3 length equals 12 residues. CDR3 coding DNA: TGTGCCAGCAGTCAACCGTTCGGTGAAGCTTTCTTT. Amino acid sequence: CASSQPFGEAFF.

The CDR3, as DNA: TGTGCCAGCAAGACCAATTGGCTAGCGGGTGAGCAGTTCTTC. This sequence encodes CASKTNWLAGEQFF. The J gene is TRBJ2-1, the V gene TRBV13, with 8 bases matching TRBD2. The germline V gene encodes CDR1 PRHDT and CDR2 FYEKMQ (reference sequence). The CDR3 extends over 14 amino acids. The junction had 11 bases not matched to a gene; V was cut back by 7 bases and J by 9 bases.

The chain couples TRBV7-9 to TRBJ2-7; 8 nucleotides line up with TRBD1. Germline V gene sequence: CDR1 SEHNR, CDR2 FQNEAQ (reference sequence). The ends lost 1 base at V and 6 bases at J; junction bases unmatched: 8. This CDR3 comprises 15 residues. The CDR3 is CASSLGGVDRVEQYF. The CDR3 region has the DNA TGTGCCAGCAGCTTAGGGGGAGTGGACAGGGTCGAGCAGTACTTC.

This clone was detected only a few times. The chain is built from TRBV15 and TRBJ2-3; 10 bases map to TRBD2. This CDR3 has 15 amino acids. Trimming took 4 bases from V and 2 from J; bases not matched to a gene: 3. CDR1 LNHNV and CDR2 YYDKDF come from the germline V gene (reference sequence). The CDR3 loop reads CATSTSGSFTDTQYF. The CDR3, as DNA: TGTGCCACCAGCACTAGCGGGAGCTTCACAGATACGCAGTATTTT.

V usage is TRBV6-1 and J usage is TRBJ2-1; weak D call: TRBD2 (6 bases). Germline V gene sequence: CDR1 MNHNS, CDR2 SASEGT. Trimming shortened V by 7 bases and J by 9 bases, and 16 bases separated the two germline ends. CDR3 length equals 13 residues. DNA of the CDR3: TGTGCCAGCACCCCAACTAGCTTTACTGAGCAGTTCTTC. It yields the protein CASTPTSFTEQFF.

The chain is built from TRBV19 and TRBJ1-2, with D perhaps TRBD1 (5 bases). The germline V and J ends were trimmed by 1 base and 4 bases, with 13 bases remaining between them. CDR1 is LNHDA and CDR2 is SQIVND in the germline V gene (reference sequence). The CDR3 is 15 residues long. CDR3 amino acids: CASSIVGRDSYGYTF. The CDR3, as DNA: TGTGCCAGTAGTATAGTGGGCAGGGATAGCTATGGCTACACCTTC.

The chain combines TRBV6-5 with TRBJ1-2; TRBD1 matches at 9 bases. The V gene's germline CDR1 is MNHEY and CDR2 SVGAGI. The length of the CDR3 is 13 residues. J was trimmed by 8 bases and V by 5 bases; bases with no gene match: 6. The CDR3 loop reads CASSKDRGQGYTF. CDR3 in DNA: TGTGCCAGCAGTAAGGACAGGGGCCAGGGCTACACCTTC.

The genes are TRBV7-7 and TRBJ2-1, with D possibly matching TRBD2 (5 bases). This CDR3 is 14 amino acids long. V lost 5 bases, J lost 9 bases, and 17 bases lay in between. CDR1 and CDR2 (germline): SSHAT, FNYEAQ (reference sequence). The DNA of the CDR3 is TGTGCCAGCAGCCAAAACCGGGGTGGCGCTGAGCAGTTCTTC. This gives the protein CASSQNRGGAEQFF.

This clone was counted a single time. In DNA form, the CDR3 reads TGTGCCAGCAGTTTCGAGGCCCCCACCGGGGAGCTGTTTTTT. Amino acids: CASSFEAPTGELFF. The chain couples TRBV27 to TRBJ2-2; D is ambiguous. V was shortened by 3 bases and J by 4 bases, with 9 bases between the two germline ends. This CDR3 has 14 amino acids. Germline CDR1 is MNHEY and CDR2 is SMNVEV (reference sequence).

V usage is TRBV11-2 and J usage is TRBJ1-5; D uncertain. V lost 1 base, J lost 0 bases, and 10 bases lay in between. This CDR3 has 16 amino acids. The germline gives CDR1 SGHAT, CDR2 FQNNGV. Here the CDR3 reads CASSLAFVHSNQPQHF. The CDR3, as DNA: TGTGCCAGCAGCTTAGCCTTCGTACATAGCAATCAGCCCCAGCATTTT.

The V gene is TRBV27, the J gene TRBJ2-1; no clear D gene. Trimming took 4 bases from V and 6 from J, leaving 13 bases between them. Germline V gene data show CDR1 as MNHEY and CDR2 as SMNVEV (reference sequence). The CDR3 runs 14 residues. CDR3 bases: TGTGCCAGCAGTTCGAATGTTGGGCTCAATGAGCAGTTCTTC. This translates into CASSSNVGLNEQFF.

The chain has TRBV2 and TRBJ1-2; TRBD1 agrees at 7 bases. The CDR3 contains 14 residues. V dropped 4 bases and J dropped 7; count of bases not matched to a gene: 9. Per the germline V gene, CDR1 is SNHLY and CDR2 is FYNNEI. This chain's CDR3 is CASSAFTGVGGYTF. In DNA form, the CDR3 reads TGTGCCAGCAGTGCGTTTACAGGGGTGGGTGGCTACACCTTC.

The genes are TRBV19 and TRBJ2-1; 12 bases are shared with TRBD2. The CDR3 loop spans 18 amino acids. Germline V gene sequence: CDR1 LNHDA, CDR2 SQIVND (reference sequence). With V trimmed by 1 base and J by 0 bases, 4 bases remained unmatched. For the CDR3, the DNA is TGTGCCAGTAGTATAGTCCTAGCGGGAGGGAGCTCCTACAATGAGCAGTTCTTC. Translating gives CASSIVLAGGSSYNEQFF.

The rearrangement joins TRBV27 to TRBJ2-7; 13 positions agree with TRBD2. J gave up 2 bases and V 3 bases, and 1 base lay outside the gene matches. Germline assignment: CDR1 MNHEY and CDR2 SMNVEV (reference sequence). The CDR3 runs to 15 residues. CDR3 sequence: CASSFGLAGAYEQYF. CDR3 nucleotides: TGTGCCAGCAGTTTCGGACTAGCGGGAGCCTACGAGCAGTACTTC.

This chain uses TRBV27 with TRBJ2-7; the match to TRBD1 covers 8 bases. V was pared by 7 bases and J by 2 bases, with 1 base of the junction left unmatched. The CDR3 runs to 12 residues. Germline V CDR1 and CDR2: MNHEY, SMNVEV (reference sequence). The CDR3 here is CASMTGAYEQYF. CDR3 nucleotides: TGTGCCAGCATGACAGGGGCCTACGAGCAGTACTTC.

V usage is TRBV19 and J usage is TRBJ2-1; D remains ambiguous. This CDR3 has 15 residues. V dropped 6 bases and J dropped 2 bases, with 14 bases sitting between them. Germline V gives CDR1 LNHDA, CDR2 SQIVND (reference sequence). CDR3 in amino acids: CASSPSGKPYNEQFF. The CDR3 nucleotides are TGTGCCAGTAGCCCTAGTGGAAAGCCCTACAATGAGCAGTTCTTC.

The chain links TRBV27 to TRBJ1-1, with D uncertain. From germline, CDR1 is MNHEY and CDR2 SMNVEV (reference sequence). The CDR3 extends over 15 amino acids. V was cut by 0 bases and J by 4 bases, with 12 bases left in between. The CDR3 region has the DNA TGTGCCAGCAGTTTATCGAACGGGTTACGCACTGAAGCTTTCTTT. It yields the protein CASSLSNGLRTEAFF.

This clone was recorded only once. The chain employs TRBV5-6 and TRBJ1-5; 7 bases fit TRBD1. The CDR3 has 14 amino acids. In germline, CDR1 is SGHDT, CDR2 YYEEEE. Trimming cost V 4 bases and J 2 bases; bases outside gene matches: 3. The CDR3 loop is CASSVDRGNQPQHF. In DNA, the CDR3 is TGTGCCAGCAGCGTTGACAGGGGCAATCAGCCCCAGCATTTT. Together with reference TRBV5-6 and TRBJ1-5, the CDR3 gives the full variable domain: DAGVTQSPTHLIKTRGQQVTLRCSPKSGHDTVSWYQQALGQGPQFIFQYYEEEERQRGNFPDRFSGHQFPNYSSELNVNALLLGDSALYLCASSVDRGNQPQHFGDGTRLSIL.

V usage is TRBV5-4 and J usage is TRBJ2-1, with 8 bases matching TRBD2. This CDR3 spans 16 amino acids. The V gene end was trimmed by 4 bases and the J gene end by 6 bases; junction bases not matched to a gene: 12. Germline values: CDR1 SGHNT, CDR2 YYREEE (reference sequence). The DNA of the CDR3 is TGTGCCAGCAGCATGGGGTCAGCGGGAGTGATCAATGAGCAGTTCTTC. Protein: CASSMGSAGVINEQFF. The whole variable domain, filled in from reference TRBV5-4 and TRBJ2-1, reads ETGVTQSPTHLIKTRGQQVTLRCSSQSGHNTVSWYQQALGQGPQFIFQYYREEENGRGNFPPRFSGLQFPNYSSELNVNALELDDSALYLCASSMGSAGVINEQFFGPGTRLTVL.